This entry is about one T cell receptor beta chain. The antigen remains undetermined. The data were obtained in a study of cytomegalovirus exposure and HLA in healthy donors. Study context: In a previous analysis, 95 million to 130 million unique TCR beta sequences were found from some 200 million T cells.

The V gene's germline CDR1 is SGHTS and CDR2 YDEGEE. This CDR3 has 15 residues. The V end lost 0 bases, the J end lost 0 bases, and 9 bases lay between the germline ends. Unrecorded immune exposures were likely, despite nominal health at sampling. Broader study findings: Sequencing artifact likely explains a cluster of highly shared sequence variants. Certain indistinguishable V segments, among them TRBV6-2 and TRBV6-3, were excluded.

Use of 60 Vbeta and 13 Jbeta primers characterized the PCR. The table came from immunoSEQ multiplex PCR; TCRdb's copy has only in-frame clones and leaves some out. This sample has about 130,000 clones, with about 78% found just once. J is TRBJ1-2 and V is TRBV5-8, with D hard to call. The sample taken for sequencing was PBMCs. The clonotype was recovered from a human donor in good health. The CDR3 protein is CASSLAQRPNYGYTF. CDR3 nucleotides: TGTGCCAGCAGCTTGGCCCAGCGCCCTAACTATGGCTACACCTTC.